These 4 T cell receptor beta chains were sequenced from one sample in a study of OX40 agonist ivuxolimab in advanced cancers. The assay was immunoSEQ multiplex PCR, and TCRdb's table has in-frame clones only and misses some. The data hold roughly 32,000 clones, with approximately 88% observed a single time. This material consisted of CD4+ or CD8+ T cells sorted from blood, taken in a trial of the OX40 agonist ivuxolimab. These receptors were collected from an adult with an advanced solid tumor such as melanoma, head and neck, liver or kidney cancer.

The chain has TRBV30 and TRBJ1-1; D unclear. The CDR3 spans 12 residues. Germline CDR1 and CDR2: GTSNPN and SVGIG (reference sequence). V was clipped by 2 bases and J by 0 bases, with 4 bases between them. Here the CDR3 reads CAWSLVNTEAFF. The CDR3 region has the DNA TGTGCCTGGAGTTTGGTGAACACTGAAGCTTTCTTT.

This sequence joins TRBV4-1 and TRBJ2-5; unclear D gene. The J call may be faulty, since TRBJ2-7 better matches the DNA end. CDR1 is MGHRA and CDR2 is YSYEKL in the germline V gene. The length of the CDR3 is 14 residues. The CDR3 sequence: CASSQPVRASEQYF. The CDR3, as DNA: TGCGCCAGCAGCCAGCCGGTTAGGGCTAGCGAGCAGTACTTC.

The chain recombines TRBV6-5 with TRBJ1-5; D gene uncertain. The germline V and J ends were trimmed by 5 bases and 0 bases, with 11 bases remaining between them. Germline V gene lookup returns CDR1 MNHEY and CDR2 SVGAGI. This CDR3 spans 15 amino acids. CDR3 in DNA: TGTGCCAGCAGTATATCTGGTTCTAGCAATCAGCCCCAGCATTTT. This codes for CASSISGSSNQPQHF.

V gene TRBV4-3 combines with J gene TRBJ2-5; 8 nucleotides align to TRBD1. The CDR3 covers 18 residues. Germline-derived CDR1 and CDR2 are LGHNA and YSLEER. The J segment lost 5 bases and the V segment lost 3 bases, leaving 17 bases of the junction unmatched. CDR3 in amino acids: CASSHGLSRGQGLETQYF. The CDR3 coding sequence is TGCGCCAGCAGCCATGGACTTTCCAGGGGGCAGGGGTTGGAGACCCAGTACTTC.